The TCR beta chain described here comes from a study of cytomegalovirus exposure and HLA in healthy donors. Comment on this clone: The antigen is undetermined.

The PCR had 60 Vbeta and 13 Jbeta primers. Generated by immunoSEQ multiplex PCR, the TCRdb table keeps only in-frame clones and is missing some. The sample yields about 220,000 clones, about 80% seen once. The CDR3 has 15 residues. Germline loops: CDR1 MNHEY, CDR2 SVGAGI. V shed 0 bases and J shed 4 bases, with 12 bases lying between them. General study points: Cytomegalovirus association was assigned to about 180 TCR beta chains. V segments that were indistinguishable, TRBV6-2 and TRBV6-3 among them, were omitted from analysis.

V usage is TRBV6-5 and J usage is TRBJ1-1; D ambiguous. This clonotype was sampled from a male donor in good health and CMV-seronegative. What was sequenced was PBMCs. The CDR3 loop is CASSYSAEGGTEAFF. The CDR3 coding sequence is TGTGCCAGCAGTTACTCGGCGGAGGGAGGCACTGAAGCTTTCTTT.